Sequencing of this TCR beta chain was carried out in a study of T-cell reconstitution after alpha-beta-depleted transplantation in children. V lost 5 bases, J lost 0 bases, and 16 bases lay in between. There are 17 residues in the CDR3. Germline CDR1 reads LGHDT; CDR2 reads YNNKEL (reference sequence). A library of TCRbeta sequences, prepared with unique molecular identifiers, was generated. Using its own MiXCR run on the PCR reads, TCRdb lists one record per CDR3 protein. The repertoire holds some 640,000 distinct CDR3 sequences, 16% seen once, with around 0.96% in the top ten. The sequences come from PBMCs from the stem cell graft donor, collected from the stem cell graft. This chain uses TRBV3-1 with TRBJ2-2, with D perhaps TRBD2 (6 bases). The receptor comes from a human donor who donated a stem cell graft to a child with acute myeloid leukemia. CDR3 in amino acids: CASSEAGWTPNTGELFF. The CDR3 DNA follows: TGTGCCAGCAGCGAGGCGGGATGGACCCCGAACACCGGGGAGCTGTTTTTT.